These 13 T cell receptor beta chains were all obtained from the same sample, sequenced in a study of T cell clonality in common variable immunodeficiency. The study, taken as a whole, reports: In common variable immunodeficiency, TCR beta chains reportedly carried fewer deletions and N-nucleotide insertions.

For these receptors, no antigen is known. Clones were sequenced by immunoSEQ multiplex PCR, and TCRdb holds only the in-frame ones, with some missing. The sample totals around 16,000 clones. What was sequenced was peripheral blood mononuclear cells. These receptors all come from a human donor with common variable immunodeficiency.

Points on this clone: The sequence runs out 3 residues before the end of the CDR3; the remainder is reconstructed from the germline J gene. J is TRBJ1-5 and V is TRBV19; perhaps TRBD1 as D (5 bases). The CDR3 totals 18 residues. V was cut by 1 base and J by 0 bases, with 16 bases left in between. CDR1 LNHDA and CDR2 SQIVND come from the germline V gene (reference sequence). This chain's CDR3 is CASSIGGPITYSNQPQHF. The sequenced CDR3 bases are TGTGCCAGTAGTATAGGGGGCCCGATCACGTATAGCAATCAGCCC.

This clone registers medium-sized (0.01 to 0.1%) by frequency. Sequencing ends 3 residues short of the CDR3 end; the germline J gene provides the rest. The chain couples TRBV20-1 to TRBJ1-5; TRBD1 agrees at 10 bases. V trimming: 3 bases; J trimming: 0 bases; junction bases outside the gene matches: 11. The germline V gene has CDR1 DFQATT and CDR2 SNEGSKA (reference sequence). CDR3 length: 18 amino acids. This chain's CDR3 is CSARETGGESISNQPQHF. The sequenced part of the CDR3 DNA is TGCAGTGCTAGGGAGACAGGGGGCGAGAGTATTAGCAATCAGCCC.

In regard to this clone: The read terminates 3 residues before the CDR3 end, so the remaining end is supplied by the germline J gene. This chain links TRBV18 with TRBJ2-5; TRBD1 agrees at 8 bases. J gave up 5 bases and V 2 bases, and 4 bases lay outside the gene matches. The CDR3 has 14 amino acids. CDR1 and CDR2 (germline): KGHSH, LQKENI. The DNA read from the CDR3 is TGTGCCAGCTCACCAGGACAGGGTAGTGAGACC. Residues: CASSPGQGSET. The whole CDR3 protein is CASSPGQGSETQYF.

In the case of this clone: The read finishes 3 residues shy of the CDR3 end, and the germline J gene is used to complete it. The chain combines TRBV20-1 with TRBJ2-5; 13 bases are shared with TRBD2. The CDR3 spans 15 residues. Germline loops: CDR1 DFQATT, CDR2 SNEGSKA (reference sequence). V was clipped by 6 bases and J by 2 bases; unmatched bases: 6. CDR3 sequence: CSAERLAGGQETQYF. CDR3 DNA, as far as it was read: TGCAGTGCCGAGAGACTAGCGGGGGGTCAAGAGACC.

Details on this clone: From the germline J gene comes the end of the CDR3, since the read stops 3 residues before it. The chain joins TRBV2 to TRBJ2-5, with a possible D match to TRBD2 (7 bases). Trimming cost V 0 bases and J 5 bases, with 13 bases left between them. Germline CDR1 is SNHLY and CDR2 is FYNNEI. The CDR3 loop spans 15 amino acids. The CDR3 protein is CASSEARGLGETQYF. The CDR3 bases that were read are TGTGCCAGCAGTGAAGCGCGGGGGCTGGGGGAGACC.

As concerns this clone: The read falls 3 residues short of the CDR3 end, and the missing part is taken from the germline J gene. J is TRBJ1-1 and V is TRBV18; TRBD1 agrees at 9 bases. Trimming cost V 4 bases and J 5 bases; bases outside gene matches: 8. This CDR3 comprises 15 residues. Germline CDR1 and CDR2: KGHSH and LQKENI. CDR3 DNA (partial): TGTGCCAGCTCACTACCGGGACAGGGCTTGACTGAA. It specifies CASSLPGQGLTE. The CDR3 in full is CASSLPGQGLTEAFF.

As to this clone: The read falls 3 residues short of the CDR3 end, and the missing part is taken from the germline J gene. The V and J genes are TRBV6-2 or TRBV6-3 and TRBJ2-3, with 7 bases fitting TRBD2. Trimming at V came to 5 bases and at J to 2 bases, leaving 7 bases not matched to a gene. Germline V gives CDR1 MNHEY, CDR2 SVGEGT. The CDR3 totals 15 residues. The CDR3: CASSQLARTTDTQYF. The CDR3 bases that were read are TGTGCCAGCAGTCAACTAGCGCGGACCACAGATACG.

Concerning this clone itself: Read coverage stops 3 residues before the CDR3 terminus; the germline J gene supplies the remainder. The genes are TRBV19 and TRBJ2-5; tentative D call: TRBD2 (7 bases). Germline CDR1 LNHDA, CDR2 SQIVND (reference sequence). V was shortened by 7 bases and J by 4 bases, with 22 bases between the two germline ends. CDR3 length: 16 residues. Partial CDR3 DNA: TGTGCCAGTACCCCTGAGTGGGGGGGCGGTAGAGAGACC. As protein: CASTPEWGGGRET. The entire CDR3 protein reads CASTPEWGGGRETQYF. The full variable domain, in which reference TRBV19 and TRBJ2-5 provide the parts outside the CDR3, is DGGITQSPKYLFRKEGQNVTLSCEQNLNHDAMYWYRQDPGQGLRLIYYSQIVNDFQKGDIAEGYSVSREKKESFPLTVTSAQKNPTAFYLCASTPEWGGGRETQYFGPGTRLLVL.

On this clone itself: The read terminates 3 residues before the CDR3 end, so the remaining end is supplied by the germline J gene. The genes are TRBV7-3 and TRBJ2-2; TRBD2 agrees at 7 bases. CDR1 is SGHTA, CDR2 FQGTGA, per germline. This CDR3 is built from 15 residues. V lost 2 bases, J lost 3 bases, and 3 bases stayed unmatched. CDR3 loop: CASSLQRDDTGELFF. The CDR3 bases that were read are TGTGCCAGCAGCTTACAGCGGGATGACACCGGGGAG.

A word on this clone: With the read ending 3 residues before the CDR3 end, the germline J gene is used to fill in that end. The chain couples TRBV2 to TRBJ2-1; the D is unclear. The CDR3 covers 13 residues. The germline CDR1 and CDR2 sequences are SNHLY and FYNNEI. The ends were cut back, 0 bases at V and 5 bases at J, with 5 bases in the middle. CDR3 sequence: CASSEARDNEQFF. The sequenced part of the CDR3 DNA is TGTGCCAGCAGTGAAGCCCGGGACAATGAG.

Of note for this clone: The read stops 3 residues short of the end of the CDR3; the missing end is completed from the germline J gene. V is TRBV7-3 and J is TRBJ2-7; TRBD2 is a possible D gene (6 bases). The CDR3 is 15 residues long. The germline V gene encodes CDR1 SGHTA and CDR2 FQGTGA. With 2 bases removed from V and 0 bases from J, the gap between germline ends came to 11 bases. The covered CDR3 bases are TGTGCCAGCAGCTTAGGCGGGACTTACTCCTACGAG. It translates to CASSLGGTYSYE. From start to end, the CDR3 is CASSLGGTYSYEQYF.

Remarks on this clone: The missing CDR3 end, 3 residues past where the read stops, is filled in from the germline J gene. The chain carries TRBV5-1 and TRBJ1-1; 9 positions agree with TRBD1. CDR1 is SGHRS, CDR2 YFSETQ, per germline. This CDR3 has 14 residues. V dropped 4 bases and J dropped 1; count of bases not matched to a gene: 2. CDR3 region: CASSVDRGNTEAFF. CDR3 DNA (partial): TGCGCCAGCAGCGTGGACAGGGGGAACACTGAA.

Of note for this clone: Read data end 3 residues before the CDR3 end; the end is taken from the germline J gene. The J gene is TRBJ2-7, the V gene TRBV13, with 11 bases matching TRBD2. The J segment lost 4 bases and the V segment lost 0 bases, leaving 2 bases of the junction unmatched. This CDR3 spans 15 amino acids. CDR1 is PRHDT and CDR2 is FYEKMQ in the germline V gene (reference sequence). This CDR3 is CASSLGGTSGYEQYF. CDR3 DNA (partial): TGTGCCAGCAGCTTAGGCGGGACTAGCGGATACGAG.